A selection of T cell receptor beta chains follows, all from one sample in a study of CD8 T cells in ankylosing spondylitis. TCRdb re-called the 5' RACE reads with MiXCR, one entry per CDR3 protein. The sample has hundreds of thousands of distinct CDR3 sequences; about 24% are singletons. The material sequenced was blood, either unsorted or a sorted T cell fraction (not recorded which). Receptors were obtained from a male donor with ankylosing spondylitis. CDR3s include the opening cysteine and the closing phenylalanine or tryptophan. Each record gives: clone size, V gene, CDR3 protein. Only some rows state a clone size, as once, few, many or a class for expanded clones.

clone size: few
V gene: TRBV5-1
CDR3 protein: CASTRTGGFDGTDTQYF

clone size: few
V gene: TRBV5-1
CDR3 protein: CASCGQGNTEAFF

clone size: few
V gene: TRBV7-2
CDR3 protein: CASSPSYTDTQYF

clone size: few
V gene: TRBV5-1
CDR3 protein: CASSFGPSEQFF

clone size: NA
V gene: TRBV20-1
CDR3 protein: CSARGAPRGQGGKAFF

clone size: few
V gene: TRBV5-1
CDR3 protein: CASSLHKTGREKLFF

clone size: few
V gene: TRBV10-3
CDR3 protein: CAISPTSESTDTQYF

clone size: few
V gene: TRBV5-1
CDR3 protein: CASSTGTGRGDEQFF

clone size: few
V gene: TRBV20-1
CDR3 protein: CSAIWAYTDYEQYF

clone size: NA
V gene: TRBV20-1
CDR3 protein: CSARSAAGNSNEQFF

clone size: few
V gene: TRBV12-3/TRBV12-4
CDR3 protein: CASSLGTESNEKLFF

clone size: NA
V gene: TRBV2
CDR3 protein: CASREVGGELFF

clone size: few
V gene: TRBV10-2
CDR3 protein: CASSEGDRTYNEQFF

clone size: NA
V gene: TRBV7-2
CDR3 protein: CASSLLYRETQYF

clone size: NA
V gene: TRBV20-1
CDR3 protein: CSASYMGGVSPLHF

clone size: NA
V gene: TRBV11-2
CDR3 protein: CASSLYAEAFF

clone size: many
V gene: TRBV7-9
CDR3 protein: CASSLGSGSADTQYF

clone size: NA
V gene: TRBV5-1
CDR3 protein: CASSGPTGGTEAFF

clone size: many
V gene: TRBV6-1
CDR3 protein: CASKDRGRMNTGELFF

clone size: NA
V gene: TRBV4-2
CDR3 protein: CASSQVGSPETQYF

clone size: NA
V gene: TRBV11-2
CDR3 protein: CASSSPGGGDTGELFF

clone size: few
V gene: TRBV20-1
CDR3 protein: CSARDPLFTSGSGDEQFF

clone size: NA
V gene: TRBV2
CDR3 protein: CASRLSGNSYEQYF

clone size: NA
V gene: TRBV20-1
CDR3 protein: CSASKGRGRGEQYF

clone size: NA
V gene: TRBV3-1
CDR3 protein: CASRRILASNEQFF

clone size: NA
V gene: TRBV27
CDR3 protein: CASSLPPGLAGGRYNEQFF

clone size: NA
V gene: TRBV27
CDR3 protein: CASSLYGRTEAFF

clone size: NA
V gene: TRBV12-3/TRBV12-4
CDR3 protein: CASSLSGHSPLHF

clone size: NA
V gene: TRBV4-2
CDR3 protein: CASSQEYSGRVLTSTDTQYF

clone size: NA
V gene: TRBV7-9
CDR3 protein: CASSSTGDETQYF

clone size: NA
V gene: TRBV7-2
CDR3 protein: CASSLRGDGNEQFF